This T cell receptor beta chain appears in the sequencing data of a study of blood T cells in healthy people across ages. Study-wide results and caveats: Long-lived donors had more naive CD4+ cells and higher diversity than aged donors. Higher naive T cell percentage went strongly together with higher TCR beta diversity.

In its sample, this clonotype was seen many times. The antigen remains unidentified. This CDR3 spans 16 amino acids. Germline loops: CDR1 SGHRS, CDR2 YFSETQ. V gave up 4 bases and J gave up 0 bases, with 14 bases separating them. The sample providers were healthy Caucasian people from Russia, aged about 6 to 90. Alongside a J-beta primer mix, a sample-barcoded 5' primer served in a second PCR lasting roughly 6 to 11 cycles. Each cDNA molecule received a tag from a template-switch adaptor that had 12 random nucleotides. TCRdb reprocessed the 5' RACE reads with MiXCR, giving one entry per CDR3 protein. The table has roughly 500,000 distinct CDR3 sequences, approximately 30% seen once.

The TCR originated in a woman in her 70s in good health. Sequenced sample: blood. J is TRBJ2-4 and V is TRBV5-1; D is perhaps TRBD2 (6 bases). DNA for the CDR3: TGCGCCAGCAGCCCGGCCGGGGGACTAGCCAAAAACATTCAGTACTTC. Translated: CASSPAGGLAKNIQYF.